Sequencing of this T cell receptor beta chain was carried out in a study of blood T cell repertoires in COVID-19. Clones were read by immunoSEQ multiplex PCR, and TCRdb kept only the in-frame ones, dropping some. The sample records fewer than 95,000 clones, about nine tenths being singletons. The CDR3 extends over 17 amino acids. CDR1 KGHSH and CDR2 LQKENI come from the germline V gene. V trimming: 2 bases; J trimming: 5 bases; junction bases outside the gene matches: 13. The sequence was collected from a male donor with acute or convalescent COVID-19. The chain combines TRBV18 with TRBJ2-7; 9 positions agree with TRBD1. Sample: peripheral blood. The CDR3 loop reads CASSPFMSDRGSHEQYF. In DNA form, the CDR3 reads TGTGCCAGCTCACCATTTATGAGCGACAGGGGGTCCCACGAGCAGTACTTC.